The 6 T cell receptor beta chains below were found in one sample sequenced in a study of CXCR3-negative and CXCR3-positive naive CD8 T cells (dated by TCRdb to the late 2010s). TCRdb lists the instrument as NextSeq 550. The Human TCR Profiling Kit (MiLaboratory) was used to prepare UMI-labeled 5' RACE TRB cDNA libraries. One entry per CDR3 protein sequence results from the TCRdb reprocessing of the reads, with DNA left out. The data table for this sample lists roughly 45,000 distinct CDR3 sequences. In total, the top ten clones hold 2.5% of the sample. The material sequenced was naive CXCR3- CD8+ T cells from blood. This sample's cell subset or site label indicates: CD45RO-CCR7+CD27+CD95- naive CD8+ T cells lacking CXCR3 (TNR3-). These receptors were collected from a human donor in good health. Some clones in this sample may be carry-over from other donors' samples.

This sequence joins TRBV29-1 and TRBJ1-4. Per germline, CDR1 SQVTM and CDR2 ANQGSEA. The CDR3 is made up of 13 amino acids. CDR3 sequence: CSVEGGTYEKLFF.

V usage is TRBV20-1 and J usage is TRBJ1-6. The CDR3 is 13 amino acids. Germline CDR1 is DFQATT and CDR2 is SNEGSKA (reference sequence). CDR3 sequence reads: CSAPPALNSPLHF.

This CDR3 is CASSLRTSYEQYF. The chain joins TRBV5-1 to TRBJ2-7. The CDR3 is made up of 13 amino acids. Germline lookup yields CDR1 SGHRS and CDR2 YFSETQ.

V usage is TRBV5-1 and J usage is TRBJ2-7. This CDR3 spans 14 amino acids. Germline V gene lookup returns CDR1 SGHRS and CDR2 YFSETQ. CDR3 region: CASSLVSPPYEQYF. The variable domain in full, with the rest retrieved from reference TRBV5-1 and TRBJ2-7, is KAGVTQTPRYLIKTRGQQVTLSCSPISGHRSVSWYQQTPGQGLQFLFEYFSETQRNKGNFPGRFSGRQFSNSRSEMNVSTLELGDSALYLCASSLVSPPYEQYFGPGTRLTVT.

CDR3: CASRLRTSGGTYEQYF. The gene calls are TRBV6-2 or TRBV6-3 and TRBJ2-7; TCRdb picks TRBD2, but there is no DNA to check that call. CDR1 and CDR2 (germline): MNHEY, SVGEGT. The CDR3 contains 16 residues.

The genes are TRBV15 and TRBJ2-2. From germline, CDR1 is LNHNV and CDR2 YYDKDF (reference sequence). The CDR3 is 13 residues long. CDR3 sequence reads: CATLQANTGELFF. The full variable domain, completed using reference TRBV15 and TRBJ2-2, is DAMVIQNPRYQVTQFGKPVTLSCSQTLNHNVMYWYQQKSSQAPKLLFHYYDKDFNNEADTPDNFQSRRPNTSFCFLDIRSPGLGDTAMYLCATLQANTGELFFGEGSRLTVL.